This TCR beta chain was found in a study of blood T cell repertoires in COVID-19. Trimming took 8 bases from V and 5 from J; bases not matched to a gene: 8. Germline V CDR1 and CDR2: MNHEY, SVGAGI. This CDR3 is built from 14 residues. Generated by immunoSEQ multiplex PCR, the TCRdb table keeps only in-frame clones and is missing some. This repertoire shows roughly 220,000 clones, 80% found once; its top ten account for under 4.5%. Enrollees, about 18 to 100 years old, lived in about two dozen US areas. The specimen sequenced was PBMCs or T cells enriched from blood (not recorded which). The gene calls are TRBV6-5 and TRBJ2-1; 8 positions agree with TRBD2. This receptor was identified in a man aged 30-40 years with acute COVID-19. CDR3 region: CASFGTRGDNEQFF. The DNA for the CDR3 is TGTGCCAGCTTTGGGACTAGAGGGGACAATGAGCAGTTCTTC.